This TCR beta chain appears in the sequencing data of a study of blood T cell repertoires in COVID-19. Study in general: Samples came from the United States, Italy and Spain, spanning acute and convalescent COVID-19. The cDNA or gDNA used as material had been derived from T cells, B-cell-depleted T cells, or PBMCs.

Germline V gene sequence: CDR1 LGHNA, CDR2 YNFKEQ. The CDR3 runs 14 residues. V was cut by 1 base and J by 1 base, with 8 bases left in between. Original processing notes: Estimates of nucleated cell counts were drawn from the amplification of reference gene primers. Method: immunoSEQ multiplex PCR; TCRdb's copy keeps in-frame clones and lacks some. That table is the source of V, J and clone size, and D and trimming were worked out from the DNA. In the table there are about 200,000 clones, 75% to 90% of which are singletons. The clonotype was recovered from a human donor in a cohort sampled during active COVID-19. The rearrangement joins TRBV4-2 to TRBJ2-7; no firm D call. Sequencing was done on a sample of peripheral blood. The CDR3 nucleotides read TGTGCCAGCAGCCAAGCGACTGGATCCTACGAGCAGTACTTC. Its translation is CASSQATGSYEQYF.